This T cell receptor (beta chain) emerged from a study of technical replicates of blood from a handful of donors (dated by TCRdb to between 2016 and 2019). Note on this clone: Its antigen has not been determined. Base qualities are not recorded, but no much larger clone differs from it by a single base.

Deletion took 4 bases off V and 5 bases off J, with a span of 11 bases between the germline ends. There are 13 amino acids in the CDR3, from cysteine to phenylalanine inclusive. Of all the DNA, just the CDR3 is kept, 39 bases in frame from base 1. Per the germline V gene, SGHAT is the CDR1 and FQNNGV is the CDR2. The method was the immunoSEQ multiplex PCR assay. TCRdb holds this immuneACCESS table with in-frame rearrangements only. Some clones are missing; in checked studies, unresolved V genes explain under half, and the rest has no known cause. The sample table lists about 83,000 clones, about 91% of them with a count of one. The ten largest make up roughly 0.27% of the sample.

This TCR derives from a human donor in good health. Here the chain combines TRBV11-2 and TRBJ2-5; the best D guess is TRBD2, with 6 bases matching. Input material: T cells isolated from PBMCs. In nucleotide form, the sequence is TGTGCCAGCAGCTCGGGAGTCGGGGAGACCCAGTACTTC. Translated, this is CASSSGVGETQYF.